Listed below are T cell receptor beta chains from one sample, sequenced in a study of human T cells and chemical hapten exposure. MiXCR, applied by TCRdb to the RACE reads, yields one record per CDR3 protein. The table includes a few hundred thousand distinct CDR3 sequences, approximately 7.5% detected once. The starting material was whole blood, obtained in connection with sensitization to the hapten diphenylcyclopropenone (DPC). The receptors come from a man aged 18 to 29 with alopecia areata. Some clones in this sample may be carry-over from other donors' samples. Both conserved end residues are part of each CDR3. A D gene is named only where the DNA matches it firmly. Only some rows state a clone size, as once, few, many or a class for expanded clones.

j_call | d_call | clone_size | v_call | cdr3_nt | cdr3_aa
TRBJ2-1 | TRBD1 | - | TRBV7-9 | TGTGCCAGCAGTCCCCGGGACAGAGAAGTGTACAATGAGCAGTTCTTC | CASSPRDREVYNEQFF
TRBJ2-3 | TRBD1 | few | TRBV4-3 | TGCGCCAGCAGCCAAAACGACAGGGCAGGGTCAGATACGCAGTATTTT | CASSQNDRAGSDTQYF
TRBJ1-1 | - | many | TRBV6-2/TRBV6-3 | TGTGCCAGCAGGGGGAATTCTGAAGCTTTCTTT | CASRGNSEAFF
TRBJ2-4 | TRBD1 | - | TRBV5-1 | TGCGCCAGCAGCTTGGGAGACAGGGGGCAAAACATTCAGTACTTC | CASSLGDRGQNIQYF
TRBJ2-1 | TRBD1 | - | TRBV10-2 | TGCGCCAGCAGTGCCAGACAGGGAATTGAGCAGTTCTTC | CASSARQGIEQFF
TRBJ2-3 | TRBD2 | many | TRBV28 | TGTGCCAGCGGGGTACCGGGACTAGCGGGGAGGTTCACAGATACGCAGTATTTT | CASGVPGLAGRFTDTQYF
TRBJ1-5 | TRBD1 | - | TRBV6-2/TRBV6-3 | TGTGCCAGCAGTTACGGACAGGGACTTGGCAATCAGCCCCAGCATTTT | CASSYGQGLGNQPQHF
TRBJ2-3 | TRBD2 | few | TRBV5-1 | TGCGCCAGTTTGATAGCGGGGATGTCGGATACGCAGTATTTT | CASLIAGMSDTQYF
TRBJ2-2 | - | few | TRBV5-1 | TGCGCCAGCAGCCGTTCCAGGGATACGAACACCGGGGAGCTGTTTTTT | CASSRSRDTNTGELFF
TRBJ1-6 | - | few | TRBV7-9 | TGTGCCAGCAGCTTAGCGACGACAGTTTCACCCCTCCACTTT | CASSLATTVSPLHF
TRBJ2-3 | - | - | TRBV5-4 | TGTGCCAGCAGCTTGGGTTTGTCACGGCGAAGCACAGATACGCAGTATTTT | CASSLGLSRRSTDTQYF
TRBJ2-2 | - | few | TRBV19 | TGTGCCAGTAGTATGCAATACACCGGGGAGCTGTTTTTT | CASSMQYTGELFF
TRBJ2-1 | TRBD2 | many | TRBV7-9 | TGTGCCAGCAGCTCAATAGGGACTAGAGTTGAGCAGTTCTTC | CASSSIGTRVEQFF
TRBJ1-5 | - | few | TRBV12-3/TRBV12-4 | TGTGCCAGCAGTGGTCCCCTTTTCAATCAGCCCCAGCATTTT | CASSGPLFNQPQHF
TRBJ1-1 | - | once | TRBV10-1 | TGCGCCAGCACAACGGGCTCGAACACTGAAGCCTTCTTT | CASTTGSNTEAFF
TRBJ1-2 | - | many | TRBV15 | TGTGCCACCAGCAAGGGCATGTATGGCTACACCTTC | CATSKGMYGYTF
TRBJ2-7 | TRBD2 | - | TRBV4-3 | TGCGCCAGCACCGAAGGGAGGGGCAGCTACGAGCAGTACTTC | CASTEGRGSYEQYF
TRBJ1-2 | - | few | TRBV20-1 | TGCAGTGCAAGCTTAGCGGGGCCACCTAACTATGGCTACACCTTC | CSASLAGPPNYGYTF
TRBJ1-2 | - | many | TRBV20-1 | TGCAGTGCTAGCAGGGCCAATAACTATGGCTACACCTTC | CSASRANNYGYTF
TRBJ2-1 | TRBD2 | - | TRBV4-3 | TGCGCCAGCAGCCAAGATCGGAGCGCGGGGGGGTACAATGAGCAGTTCTTC | CASSQDRSAGGYNEQFF
TRBJ2-5 | - | many | TRBV3-1 | TGTGCCAGCAGCCAAGCATCGGGCAGGATCCAAGAGACCCAGTACTTC | CASSQASGRIQETQYF
TRBJ1-6 | - | few | TRBV20-1 | TGCAGTGCTAGGGGGGCAGGGAATTCACCCCTCCACTTT | CSARGAGNSPLHF
TRBJ2-3 | - | - | TRBV20-1 | TGCAGTGCTAGAGATTGGGTCTCTTGGGCAGGGAAAGATACGCAGTATTTT | CSARDWVSWAGKDTQYF
TRBJ2-5 | - | - | TRBV7-9 | TGTGCCAGCAGCTTTCCTAACTACGGTGAGACCCAGTACTTC | CASSFPNYGETQYF
TRBJ2-7 | - | - | TRBV20-1 | TGCAGTGCTAGGGGGGCCATAGGATCCTACGAGCAGTACTTC | CSARGAIGSYEQYF
TRBJ2-1 | TRBD2 | few | TRBV7-9 | TGTGCCAGCAGTTGGACTAGCAGGTATGAGCAGTTCTTC | CASSWTSRYEQFF
TRBJ1-6 | - | few | TRBV2 | TGTGCCAGCAGTGCGACAGTAGCAAATTCACCCCTCCACTTT | CASSATVANSPLHF
TRBJ2-2 | TRBD1 | - | TRBV9 | TGTGCCAGCAGCGGGACAGGGATCGGGGAGCTGTTTTTT | CASSGTGIGELFF
TRBJ1-4 | - | - | TRBV20-1 | TGCAGTGCTAGAGGAGGGGGTTATAATGAAAAACTGTTTTTT | CSARGGGYNEKLFF
TRBJ1-5 | TRBD1 | - | TRBV12-3/TRBV12-4 | TGTGCCAGCAGTTTACGGGGACAGATCAATCAGCCCCAGCATTTT | CASSLRGQINQPQHF
TRBJ2-5 | - | - | TRBV20-1 | TGCAGTGCTCAGGGTATCGGGGAGACCCAGTACTTC | CSAQGIGETQYF
TRBJ2-1 | TRBD2 | - | TRBV15 | TGTGCCACCAGCAGATCGCGGGGGAGCTCCTACAATGAGCAGTTCTTC | CATSRSRGSSYNEQFF
TRBJ2-1 | TRBD2 | many | TRBV7-2 | TGTGCCAGCAGCCTGGCGGGGGATAATGAGCAGTTCTTC | CASSLAGDNEQFF
TRBJ1-1 | - | - | TRBV4-3 | TGCGCCAGCAGCCAAGATCTCGGCTTTAACACTGAAGCTTTCTTT | CASSQDLGFNTEAFF
TRBJ2-7 | TRBD2 | few | TRBV25-1 | TGTGCCAGCAGTGGACTAGCAACCAACTACGAGCAGTACTTC | CASSGLATNYEQYF
TRBJ2-2 | - | few | TRBV12-3/TRBV12-4 | TGTGCCAGCAGAGAAGATCACAGGGCGAACACCGGGGAGCTGTTTTTT | CASREDHRANTGELFF
TRBJ1-2 | TRBD1 | few | TRBV12-3/TRBV12-4 | TGTGCCAGCAGTCTTAGGACAGGGCGGTTCGGCTACACCTTC | CASSLRTGRFGYTF
TRBJ1-1 | - | many | TRBV6-2/TRBV6-3 | TGTGCCAGCAGTTACTCGAATGTCAGGGGTGAAGCTTTCTTT | CASSYSNVRGEAFF
TRBJ1-3 | TRBD1 | - | TRBV4-3 | TGCGCCAGCAGCCAAGCGACAGGGCGCGCAAACACCATATATTTT | CASSQATGRANTIYF
TRBJ1-1 | TRBD1 | - | TRBV28 | TGTGCCAGCCCACCCGGGACAGTAGGTAACACTGAAGCTTTCTTT | CASPPGTVGNTEAFF
TRBJ1-5 | - | many | TRBV6-1 | TGTGCCAGCAGGGGGGGGGACCAGCCCCAGCATTTT | CASRGGDQPQHF
TRBJ2-3 | TRBD1 | - | TRBV5-8 | TGTGCCAGCAGTTATCATCCGGGACAGAACGATTTT | CASSYHPGQNDF
TRBJ1-6 | - | many | TRBV29-1 | TGCAGCGTTCTGACTGTTCCCAATTCACCCCTCCACTTT | CSVLTVPNSPLHF
TRBJ2-3 | - | few | TRBV10-1 | TGCGCCAGCAGTGATGTGACTAAGAGTAGCACAGATACGCAGTATTTT | CASSDVTKSSTDTQYF
TRBJ1-3 | - | many | TRBV9 | TGTGCCAGCAGTGTGGCTGGAAACACCATATATTTT | CASSVAGNTIYF
TRBJ1-2 | - | - | TRBV12-3/TRBV12-4 | TGTGCCAGCAGTTTAGCCCCTCGGGGGCGTAATGGCTACACCTTC | CASSLAPRGRNGYTF
TRBJ2-5 | TRBD1 | - | TRBV7-2 | TGTGCCAGCAGCTTTTCCACAGGGGGCGTAGAGACCCAGTACTTC | CASSFSTGGVETQYF
TRBJ2-1 | TRBD2 | - | TRBV20-1 | TGCAGTGCCGTTCATAGCGGGGGGGCCCCCTCGTGGCAGTTCTTC | CSAVHSGGAPSWQFF
TRBJ2-7 | - | few | TRBV28 | TGTGCCAGCAGCTTCGAGAGGTACGAGCAGTACTTC | CASSFERYEQYF
TRBJ2-6 | - | many | TRBV5-5 | TGTGCCAGCAGCTTGGCAGGGGCCGGGGCCAACGTCCTGACTTTC | CASSLAGAGANVLTF
TRBJ1-5 | - | few | TRBV12-3/TRBV12-4 | TGTGCCAGCGCTCGGACGGGAGGGGATCAGCCCCAGCATTTT | CASARTGGDQPQHF